The 20 T cell receptor beta chains listed next were all sequenced from one sample in a study of T cells in Graves' hyperthyroidism and ophthalmopathy. RNA transcripts yielded amplified TCR beta CDR3 regions. HTBI primers drove first-round RT-PCR of the TCR CDR3. Using its own MiXCR run on the multiplex PCR reads, TCRdb lists one record per CDR3 protein. Here the sample spans about 550,000 distinct CDR3 sequences, around 20% being singletons. The sequenced sample consisted of blood. The receptors were sampled from a man in his late teens or twenties with Graves' hyperthyroidism.

Many counts were recorded for this clonotype. The gene calls are TRBV25-1 and TRBJ2-7, with D perhaps assigned TRBD1 or TRBD2 (6 bases each). From germline, CDR1 is MGHDK and CDR2 SYGVNS. CDR3 size: 14 residues. V shed 1 base and J shed 3 bases, with 10 bases lying between them. The CDR3 spells CASSEFGGNYEQYF. DNA for the CDR3: TGTGCCAGCAGTGAATTCGGGGGCAACTACGAGCAGTACTTC.

CDR3 in DNA: TGTGCCAGCGCTCTTAGGGCTTACTATGGCTACACCTTC. Protein product: CASALRAYYGYTF. V is TRBV27 and J is TRBJ1-2; D not resolved. Germline-derived CDR1 and CDR2 are MNHEY and SMNVEV (reference sequence). The CDR3 covers 13 residues. Trimming removed 8 bases from V and 3 bases from J, with 13 bases in between.

This clonotype was counted at least ten times. The J gene is TRBJ2-5, the V gene TRBV15, with D tentatively TRBD1 or TRBD2 (5 bases each). Germline V lookup: CDR1 LNHNV, CDR2 YYDKDF (reference sequence). The germline V and J ends were trimmed by 7 bases and 1 base, with 13 bases remaining between them. This CDR3 comprises 14 residues. CDR3 bases: TGTGCCACCAAGGGGAAGACTACCCAAGAGACCCAGTACTTC. Residues: CATKGKTTQETQYF. The full variable domain, in which reference TRBV15 and TRBJ2-5 provide the parts outside the CDR3, is DAMVIQNPRYQVTQFGKPVTLSCSQTLNHNVMYWYQQKSSQAPKLLFHYYDKDFNNEADTPDNFQSRRPNTSFCFLDIRSPGLGDTAMYLCATKGKTTQETQYFGPGTRLLVL.

This clonotype was recorded many times. The chain carries TRBV6-1 and TRBJ2-7; D gene unclear. Germline loops: CDR1 MNHNS, CDR2 SASEGT. The CDR3 is 18 amino acids. Trimming pared 3 bases from V and 1 base from J, leaving 22 bases between. The chain's CDR3 is CASSETWHILRDSYEQYF. The CDR3 nucleotides read TGTGCCAGCAGTGAGACCTGGCATATTCTAAGGGATTCCTACGAGCAGTACTTC.

This clonotype has ten or more counts. The rearrangement links TRBV12-3 or TRBV12-4 to TRBJ1-5; D remains ambiguous. The CDR3 loop spans 14 amino acids. Deletions cut 2 bases from V and 6 bases from J, with 11 bases between. CDR3 sequence: CASSLQSSGQPQHF. CDR3 in DNA: TGTGCCAGCAGTTTACAGTCCTCTGGTCAGCCCCAGCATTTT.

This clonotype has just a few counts. This chain joins TRBV30 and TRBJ1-2, with D uncertain. The germline V gene has CDR1 GTSNPN and CDR2 SVGIG (reference sequence). V was trimmed by 4 bases and J by 3 bases, leaving 15 bases between them. The CDR3 totals 14 residues. For the CDR3, the DNA is TGTGCCTGGACCATACAAGGCGGACACTATGGCTACACCTTC. Translated, it gives CAWTIQGGHYGYTF.

As to this clonotype: A much bigger clone sits one base away, suggesting this may be a read error. The chain uses TRBV27 and TRBJ1-2; D gene unclear. This CDR3 contains 13 residues. Trimming took 3 bases from V and 7 from J, leaving 12 bases between them. Germline V gene lookup returns CDR1 MNHEY and CDR2 SMNVEV (reference sequence). This chain's CDR3 is CASSLNSRSGYTF. The CDR3 DNA sequence: TGTGCCAGCAGTTTGAACTCCCGGAGTGGCTACACCTTC.

The chain employs TRBV28 and TRBJ2-7; D may be TRBD2 (6 bases). Germline lookup yields CDR1 MDHEN and CDR2 SYDVKM. V was trimmed by 3 bases and J by 2 bases, leaving 14 bases between them. The CDR3 contains 15 residues. The CDR3 spells CASSFRGELPYEQYF. For the CDR3, the DNA is TGTGCCAGCAGTTTTCGCGGGGAGCTACCCTACGAGCAGTACTTC.

This clonotype came up many times. CDR3 coding DNA: TGTGCCAGCAGTTTTGGGGCAGCTTCCTACGAGCAGTACTTC. This encodes CASSFGAASYEQYF. The J gene is TRBJ2-7, the V gene TRBV12-3 or TRBV12-4; D may be TRBD1 (5 bases). Trimming removed 3 bases at V and 1 base at J, with 10 bases between. CDR3 length equals 14 residues.

This clonotype was counted at least ten times. This chain uses TRBV12-3 or TRBV12-4 with TRBJ1-1; D not resolved. CDR3 length: 14 amino acids. Trimming left V 6 bases short and J 0 bases short, with 11 bases between. The chain's CDR3 is CASSEFPLNTEAFF. The CDR3 DNA follows: TGTGCCAGCAGCGAATTTCCGCTGAACACTGAAGCTTTCTTT.

This clonotype was observed a few times. This chain links TRBV6-5 with TRBJ2-7; the D is unclear. This CDR3 region has 15 residues. The V and J ends lost 0 bases and 1 base respectively, with 10 bases between them. From germline, CDR1 is MNHEY and CDR2 SVGAGI. The CDR3 region has the DNA TGTGCCAGCAGTTACTCCGGCGACCAATCCTACGAGCAGTACTTC. Amino acid sequence: CASSYSGDQSYEQYF.

This clonotype was observed a handful of times. The chain combines TRBV5-1 with TRBJ1-2; D gene uncertain. The CDR3 extends over 16 amino acids. Trimming removed 0 bases from V and 0 bases from J, with 12 bases in between. CDR1 is SGHRS and CDR2 is YFSETQ in the germline V gene. The chain's CDR3 is CASSLGSGRANYGYTF. CDR3 nucleotides: TGCGCCAGCAGCTTGGGGAGTGGTCGAGCTAACTATGGCTACACCTTC.

The sample holds a few counts of this clonotype. This sequence joins TRBV7-3 and TRBJ2-7, with TRBD2 matching 13 bases. The CDR3 has 17 amino acids. Germline CDR1 reads SGHTA; CDR2 reads FQGTGA. The junction had 5 bases not matched to a gene; V was cut back by 0 bases and J by 3 bases. Here the CDR3 reads CASSLTGLAGEFYEQYF. DNA for the CDR3: TGTGCCAGCAGCTTAACAGGACTAGCGGGAGAATTCTACGAGCAGTACTTC.

Ten or more counts support this clonotype. The J gene is TRBJ1-1, the V gene TRBV6-5; D is undetermined. The length of the CDR3 is 13 residues. CDR1 MNHEY and CDR2 SVGAGI come from the germline V gene. The ends were cut back, 3 bases at V and 3 bases at J, with 8 bases in the middle. The CDR3 loop is CASSYAGYTEAFF. The CDR3, as DNA: TGTGCCAGCAGTTATGCCGGGTACACTGAAGCTTTCTTT.

The sample holds many counts of this clonotype. The V gene is TRBV12-3 or TRBV12-4, the J gene TRBJ1-2; D unclear. This CDR3 spans 11 amino acids. The V end was cut by 2 bases, the J end by 14 bases, with 12 bases between. Written as DNA, the CDR3 is TGTGCCAGCAGTTTAATGGGGAGTTATACCTTC. This translates into CASSLMGSYTF.

The sample holds a few counts of this clonotype. The conserved phenylalanine or tryptophan normally closing the CDR3 is absent here, so this likely arose from a read error. The DNA is left out, because the CDR3 cannot be placed on it with certainty; the CDR3 is given as TCRdb lists it. The V call is TRBV6-4, the J call TRBJ1-5; TRBD1, the D gene given by the table, was not confirmed from the DNA. Counting both end residues, the CDR3 totals 16 amino acids. CDR1 is MRHNA, CDR2 SNTAGT, per germline. The chain's CDR3 is CASSARGLGSNQPQQV.

The chain couples TRBV12-3 or TRBV12-4 to TRBJ1-1; D ambiguous. V dropped 5 bases and J dropped 7 bases, with 11 bases sitting between them. The CDR3 is 12 residues long. CDR3 sequence reads: CASSHKVGEAFF. Written as DNA, the CDR3 is TGTGCCAGCAGTCACAAGGTGGGTGAAGCTTTCTTT.

There are many counts of this clonotype. V gene TRBV12-3 or TRBV12-4 combines with J gene TRBJ1-3, with 8 bases that match TRBD1. The ends lost 7 bases at V and 2 bases at J; junction bases unmatched: 16. This CDR3 contains 18 residues. The CDR3 loop is CASTRGGRGLVTGNTIYF. In DNA form, the CDR3 reads TGTGCCAGCACCCGGGGGGGCAGGGGGCTGGTGACTGGAAACACCATATATTTT.

This clonotype has more than one count but fewer than ten. Mismatch with germline at one junction end may stem from a read error. The chain is built from TRBV4-1 and TRBJ2-7, with D possibly TRBD1 on 6 matching bases. Germline V gives CDR1 MGHRA, CDR2 YSYEKL. The CDR3 covers 13 residues. CDR3: CASSQGIRGEQHF. The CDR3, as DNA: TGCGCCAGCAGCCAAGGAATCAGGGGAGAGCAGCACTTC.

About this clonotype: A much larger clone sits a single nucleotide away, making a read error possible. The chain employs TRBV27 and TRBJ1-1; the D is unclear. CDR1 and CDR2 (germline): MNHEY, SMNVEV (reference sequence). V lost 8 bases and J lost 9, with 19 bases in between. The CDR3 consists of 13 residues. The CDR3 bases are TGTGCCAGCGGTGCGTCCCCGATCGCCAAAGCTTTCTTT. Its translation is CASGASPIAKAFF.